One sample yielded the 4 T cell receptor beta chains listed below, sequenced in a study of blood T cells in healthy people across ages (dated by TCRdb to the mid-2010s). Receptors were amplified or captured by 5' RACE. The sequencer listed for this sample is Illumina HiSeq 2500. The second PCR ran for roughly 6 to 11 cycles and used a J-beta primer mix along with a sample-barcoded 5' primer. The public reads were reprocessed in TCRdb via fastp at Q25 and MiXCR, keeping in-frame beta chains. Under each unique CDR3 protein, matching rows form one entry showing the most common genes and DNA. This sample is represented by some 1.4 million distinct CDR3 sequences; around 39% of them were singletons. The biggest ten clones account for 7% to 9% of the sample. Material for sequencing was blood. The source is a woman aged 18-29 years in good health.

Only one count was recorded for this clonotype. The chain couples TRBV4-1 to TRBJ1-4; D may be TRBD1 (5 bases). Trimming stripped 0 bases from V and 8 bases from J, with 31 bases between. CDR3 length: 21 residues. The germline gives CDR1 MGHRA, CDR2 YSYEKL. The CDR3 DNA sequence: TGCGCCAGCAGCCAAGATCCATGGGGGGGAGAACCGGGTAATAAACGGGAAAAACTGTTTTTT. It codes for CASSQDPWGGEPGNKREKLFF.

CDR3 DNA sequence: TGTGCCATCAGTGAGTCATCCGGGACCGCTGATTATAATGAGCAGTTCTTC. Amino acid sequence: CAISESSGTADYNEQFF. The chain recombines TRBV10-3 with TRBJ2-1; perhaps D is TRBD1 or TRBD2 (5 bases each). The CDR3 contains 17 residues. The germline V and J ends were trimmed by 0 bases and 7 bases, with 19 bases remaining between them. The germline V gene has CDR1 ENHRY and CDR2 SYGVKD.

J is TRBJ2-3 and V is TRBV11-1; 15 nucleotides align to TRBD2. The V and J ends lost 5 bases and 0 bases, in that order; junction bases with no gene match: 21. The CDR3 extends over 23 amino acids. Germline V gives CDR1 SGHAT, CDR2 FQDESV (reference sequence). The CDR3 is CASSTSGLAGGGDMTSSTDTQYF. Here the CDR3 DNA reads TGTGCCAGCAGCACTTCGGGACTAGCGGGAGGAGGCGATATGACATCTAGCACAGATACGCAGTATTTT.

This chain connects TRBV29-1 to TRBJ2-7; D call uncertain. The J call could be wrong; TRBJ2-5 is a better fit for the DNA end. The germline V gene has CDR1 SQVTM and CDR2 ANQGSEA. This CDR3 region has 11 residues. The CDR3 nucleotides are TGCAGCCCGCGACTCGGAGAGACCCAGTACTTC. Translating gives CSPRLGETQYF.